What follows are 25 T cell receptor beta chains derived from one specimen sequenced in a study of T-cell reconstitution after alpha-beta-depleted transplantation in children. Unique molecular identifiers were used to barcode this TCRbeta library. TCRdb redid the calling of the PCR reads with MiXCR, one entry per CDR3 protein. The sample carries about 510,000 distinct CDR3 sequences, about an eighth recorded once. The starting material was PBMCs, mostly from graft donor cells, obtained 180 days after TCRalphabeta/CD19-depleted stem cell transplant. The receptors come from a female patient between 2 and 10 years old who had a stem cell transplant for aplastic anemia, so the T cells may come from the graft donor.

There are many counts of this clonotype. The chain links TRBV29-1 to TRBJ2-3, with 7 bases that match TRBD2. Germline V lookup: CDR1 SQVTM, CDR2 ANQGSEA. This CDR3 is built from 14 residues. V shed 8 bases and J 10 bases; nucleotides not matched to a gene: 18. DNA of the CDR3: TGCAGCTACCGGCGGGCGGGAGCGACTGATTCGCAGTATTTT. This codes for CSYRRAGATDSQYF.

This clonotype was found a few times. The chain joins TRBV27 to TRBJ2-1; TRBD2 matches at 7 bases. Germline values: CDR1 MNHEY, CDR2 SMNVEV (reference sequence). This CDR3 is 14 amino acids long. With V trimmed by 2 bases and J by 5 bases, 3 bases remained unmatched. In DNA, the CDR3 is TGTGCCAGCAGTTTAACTAGCGTTCACAATGAGCAGTTCTTC. It yields the protein CASSLTSVHNEQFF.

In this sample, this clonotype turned up many times. This CDR3 reads CASSVNREETQYF. For the CDR3, the DNA is TGTGCCAGCAGCGTAAACAGGGAGGAGACCCAGTACTTC. The chain carries TRBV7-9 and TRBJ2-5, with TRBD1 as a possible D gene (6 bases). Trimming removed 5 bases at V and 5 bases at J, with 12 bases between. Germline assignment: CDR1 SEHNR and CDR2 FQNEAQ (reference sequence). CDR3 length equals 13 residues.

This clonotype was seen repeatedly, ten times or more. The chain uses TRBV27 and TRBJ2-7, with D hard to call. V lost 3 bases to trimming and J lost 7 bases, with 10 bases between them. CDR1 and CDR2 (germline): MNHEY, SMNVEV (reference sequence). The CDR3 is 12 amino acids. CDR3 bases: TGTGCCAGCAGTTTTTCCCTCGGAGAGCAGTACTTC. Protein: CASSFSLGEQYF.

This clonotype occurred many times. This CDR3 reads CASSSDGQGAFGYTF. The CDR3 DNA follows: TGCGCCAGCAGCTCCGACGGTCAGGGGGCGTTTGGCTACACCTTC. This rearrangement joins TRBV5-1 to TRBJ1-2; 8 bases line up with TRBD1. The junction had 11 bases not matched to a gene; V was cut back by 3 bases and J by 7 bases. The CDR3 totals 15 residues. The germline CDR1 and CDR2 sequences are SGHRS and YFSETQ.

The chain couples TRBV7-9 to TRBJ2-1; no clear D gene. V gave up 1 base and J gave up 4 bases, with 11 bases separating them. CDR3 length: 15 amino acids. The germline V gene has CDR1 SEHNR and CDR2 FQNEAQ (reference sequence). The CDR3 sequence: CASSLVVLSYNEQFF. The CDR3 DNA reads as TGTGCCAGCAGCTTAGTAGTCCTCTCTTACAATGAGCAGTTCTTC.

The V and J genes are TRBV7-2 and TRBJ2-7; weak D call: TRBD2 (5 bases). Trimming took off 0 bases at V and 6 bases at J, with 12 bases between the two ends. The CDR3 runs to 14 residues. The V gene's germline CDR1 is SGHTA and CDR2 FQGNSA. The CDR3 loop is CASSLAQRSAEQYF. Written as DNA, the CDR3 is TGTGCCAGCAGCTTAGCGCAACGTAGCGCCGAGCAGTACTTC.

The sample holds a few counts of this clonotype. The genes are TRBV27 and TRBJ1-6; 7 bases map to TRBD1. V was pared by 5 bases and J by 7 bases, with 11 bases of the junction left unmatched. The germline gives CDR1 MNHEY, CDR2 SMNVEV (reference sequence). CDR3 length: 16 amino acids. The CDR3 reads CASSGTDREGNSPLHF. DNA of the CDR3: TGTGCCAGCAGTGGGACCGACAGGGAAGGGAATTCACCCCTCCACTTT.

In this sample, this clonotype turned up a few times. The J gene is TRBJ2-4, the V gene TRBV4-1; the D call may be TRBD1 or TRBD2 (5 bases each). Germline CDR1 is MGHRA and CDR2 is YSYEKL. Trimming took off 0 bases at V and 4 bases at J, with 13 bases between the two ends. The CDR3 extends over 16 amino acids. CDR3 bases: TGCGCCAGCAGCCAAGATCGTCTCGGGACGAAAAACATTCAGTACTTC. It specifies CASSQDRLGTKNIQYF.

By share, this clonotype ranks as medium-sized (0.01 to 0.1%). J is TRBJ2-2 and V is TRBV27; possible D gene TRBD2, 5 bases. Deletions cut 6 bases from V and 6 bases from J, with 5 bases between. Germline V CDR1 and CDR2: MNHEY, SMNVEV (reference sequence). The CDR3 extends over 11 amino acids. The chain's CDR3 is CASRGAGELFF. The CDR3 DNA is TGTGCCAGCAGGGGAGCCGGGGAGCTGTTTTTT.

This clonotype showed up just a few times. J is TRBJ2-1 and V is TRBV7-2; no firm D call. Trimming stripped 5 bases from V and 6 bases from J, with 23 bases between. Germline CDR1 SGHTA, CDR2 FQGNSA. The CDR3 contains 17 residues. The CDR3 DNA reads as TGTGCCAGCAGCGGATGGTATAGTCCTACTACCTCCAATGAGCAGTTCTTC. This sequence encodes CASSGWYSPTTSNEQFF.

The table lists this clonotype with a few counts. V is TRBV27 and J is TRBJ2-1; 12 nucleotides match TRBD2. This CDR3 contains 17 residues. Germline lookup yields CDR1 MNHEY and CDR2 SMNVEV (reference sequence). V dropped 1 base and J dropped 9; count of bases not matched to a gene: 10. The CDR3 spells CASSLFLLAGGLVEQFF. DNA of the CDR3: TGTGCCAGCAGTTTATTTTTGCTAGCGGGAGGGCTTGTTGAGCAGTTCTTC.

This sequence joins TRBV4-2 and TRBJ1-2; D not certain. Germline lookup yields CDR1 LGHNA and CDR2 YNFKEQ. The V end lost 0 bases, the J end lost 7 bases, and 15 bases lay between the germline ends. This CDR3 is built from 15 residues. CDR3 coding DNA: TGTGCCAGCAGCCAAGACTCATGGAAGGCTAGTGGCTACACCTTC. Its protein product is CASSQDSWKASGYTF.

This clonotype was counted between two and nine times. The chain uses TRBV5-4 and TRBJ1-4, with unresolved D. The CDR3 has 13 amino acids. Germline V gene sequence: CDR1 SGHNT, CDR2 YYREEE (reference sequence). Trimming left V 0 bases short and J 8 bases short, with 8 bases between. The CDR3 DNA is TGTGCCAGCAGCTTGGAAGGAAAGGAAAAACTGTTTTTT. Protein product: CASSLEGKEKLFF.

This clonotype was found a few times. This sequence joins TRBV6-2 or TRBV6-3 and TRBJ1-5; D ambiguous. CDR3 length equals 15 residues. Trimming cost V 8 bases and J 5 bases, with 19 bases left between them. CDR1 and CDR2 (germline): MNHEY, SVGEGT. CDR3 sequence reads: CASSDPWVMDQPQHF. CDR3 DNA: TGTGCCAGCTCTGATCCATGGGTCATGGATCAGCCCCAGCATTTT.

This chain links TRBV28 with TRBJ1-2; D is unclear. The CDR3 is 15 residues long. Germline V gene data show CDR1 as MDHEN and CDR2 as SYDVKM. Trimming took 6 bases from V and 4 from J, leaving 18 bases between them. In DNA, the CDR3 is TGTGCCAGCAGATCCCCGTCAAGGGTGGGCTATGGCTACACCTTC. Amino acids: CASRSPSRVGYGYTF.

V and J are TRBV24-1 and TRBJ1-5; 7 bases agree with TRBD1. The J segment lost 7 bases and the V segment lost 3 bases, leaving 2 bases of the junction unmatched. The CDR3 has 13 residues. Per germline, CDR1 KGHDR and CDR2 SFDVKD. The CDR3 nucleotides read TGTGCCACCAGTGATCGGGACAGACAGCCCCAGCATTTT. It specifies CATSDRDRQPQHF.

This sequence joins TRBV6-5 and TRBJ1-2; 7 bases agree with TRBD1. This CDR3 spans 14 amino acids. Germline loops: CDR1 MNHEY, CDR2 SVGAGI. With V trimmed by 4 bases and J by 4 bases, 6 bases remained unmatched. CDR3 amino acids: CASSSQGVFYGYTF. DNA of the CDR3: TGTGCCAGCAGTTCCCAGGGGGTCTTCTATGGCTACACCTTC.

A remark on this clonotype: A read error may explain this, as a much larger clone is one base away. The V and J genes are TRBV6-1 and TRBJ2-1; 14 bases fit TRBD2. V was clipped by 6 bases and J by 6 bases; unmatched bases: 4. Germline values: CDR1 MNHNS, CDR2 SASEGT. The CDR3 extends over 15 amino acids. CDR3 amino acids: CASRPGLAGVNEQFF. The CDR3 nucleotides are TGTGCCAGCAGGCCGGGACTAGCGGGAGTCAATGAGCAGTTCTTC.

This clonotype was counted only a few times. This sequence joins TRBV10-3 and TRBJ1-6; tentative D call: TRBD1 (5 bases). Trimming removed 3 bases at V and 10 bases at J, with 10 bases between. The CDR3 contains 13 residues. Germline assignment: CDR1 ENHRY and CDR2 SYGVKD. The CDR3: CAISDQGRSPLHF. CDR3 nucleotide sequence: TGTGCCATCAGTGATCAGGGAAGATCACCCCTCCACTTT.

The V gene is TRBV7-2, the J gene TRBJ2-4, with D perhaps given as TRBD1 or TRBD2 (6 bases each). CDR3 length: 13 amino acids. CDR1 SGHTA and CDR2 FQGNSA come from the germline V gene. Trimming removed 6 bases from V and 7 bases from J, with 13 bases in between. In nucleotides, the CDR3 is TGTGCCAGCAGACCAGGGGCGGGGAACATTCAGTACTTC. It yields the protein CASRPGAGNIQYF.

This clonotype turned up a few times. The chain combines TRBV6-5 with TRBJ1-1; 7 bases fit TRBD1. CDR1 MNHEY and CDR2 SVGAGI come from the germline V gene. The V segment lost 2 bases and the J segment 6 bases; nucleotides outside the gene matches: 6. The CDR3 length is 14 residues. CDR3 DNA: TGTGCCAGCAGTTACCATACAGGGGACCCTGAAGCTTTCTTT. As protein: CASSYHTGDPEAFF.

This clonotype has more than one count but fewer than ten. The V call is TRBV5-6, the J call TRBJ1-3; the match to TRBD1 covers 10 bases. With V trimmed by 4 bases and J by 3 bases, 1 base remained unmatched. CDR1 is SGHDT, CDR2 YYEEEE, per germline. The CDR3 covers 14 residues. The CDR3 sequence: CASSGTGDGNTIYF. The CDR3, as DNA: TGTGCCAGCAGCGGGACAGGGGATGGAAACACCATATATTTT.

The V and J genes are TRBV20-1 and TRBJ2-7; D gene unclear. With 3 bases removed from V and 3 bases from J, the gap between germline ends came to 9 bases. Germline V gene lookup returns CDR1 DFQATT and CDR2 SNEGSKA (reference sequence). This CDR3 region has 12 residues. CDR3 in amino acids: CSARGLSYEQYF. The CDR3 bases are TGCAGTGCTAGGGGATTGAGCTACGAGCAGTACTTC.

The V gene is TRBV10-3, the J gene TRBJ2-3; D remains ambiguous. The CDR3 runs 11 residues. V shed 10 bases and J shed 3 bases, with 8 bases lying between them. Per germline, CDR1 ENHRY and CDR2 SYGVKD. This CDR3 is CATLGTDTQYF. The DNA for the CDR3 is TGTGCCACCCTAGGGACAGATACGCAGTATTTT.